This T cell receptor (beta chain) comes out of a study of type 1 regulatory T cells. As for the study in general: An in vitro protocol generated T-allo10, a Tr1-enriched, alloantigen-specific CD4 T cell product.

With regard to this clonotype: The antigen remains unidentified.

T-allo10 cells from the graft donor were described as anergic, host-alloantigen-specific, and alloantigen-specific suppressors. Trimming stripped 0 bases from V and 3 bases from J, with 9 bases between. The CDR3 extends over 14 amino acids. From germline, CDR1 is DFQATT and CDR2 SNEGSKA (reference sequence). From the reads, TCRdb called clonotypes with MiXCR, one entry per CDR3 protein. The sample lists about 68,000 distinct CDR3 sequences; around 63% were seen once. This TCR was sampled from a human donor in good health. Sample: cultured T cells, either the whole culture or a sorted T cell fraction (not recorded which). Subset reported: Tr1-enriched cell product generated in vitro against host alloantigens. The J gene is TRBJ1-5, the V gene TRBV20-1, with D unclear. For the CDR3, the DNA is TGCAGTGCTAGAGAAGGAGCGTACAATCAGCCCCAGCATTTT. It codes for CSAREGAYNQPQHF.